Listed below are T cell receptor beta chains from one sample, sequenced in a study of long-term antiretroviral therapy in people with HIV. Here immunoSEQ multiplex PCR was the method, and the copy in TCRdb shows in-frame clones only, minus some. The table has under 20,000 clones, 75% to 85% seen once. This sample comprised unsorted PBMCs, obtained 0.2 years after starting antiretroviral therapy. The receptors come from a woman between 35 and 50 years old with HIV. Each CDR3 is given with its conserved first and last residue. A D gene is named only where the DNA matches it firmly. Where a row states a size, it is once, few, many or the class of an expanded clone; other rows omit it.

abundance	d_gene	j_gene	v_gene	len	CDR3aa	CDR3nt
few	TRBD2	TRBJ2-2	TRBV7-8	17	CASSLAVSGRAGGELFF	TGTGCCAGCAGCTTAGCTGTTAGCGGGAGGGCGGGCGGGGAGCTGTTTTTT
-	-	TRBJ1-4	TRBV5-6	15	CASSFAGSVDEKLFF	TGTGCCAGCAGCTTTGCGGGGAGCGTGGATGAAAAACTGTTTTTT
-	-	TRBJ1-1	TRBV13	13	CASSFSGETEAFF	TGTGCCAGCAGCTTCTCTGGGGAGACTGAAGCTTTCTTT
-	-	TRBJ2-7	TRBV4-3	14	CASSQDRQSYEQYF	TGCGCCAGCAGCCAAGACAGGCAATCCTACGAGCAGTACTTC
-	-	TRBJ1-1	TRBV9	14	CASSVAPGHAEAFF	TGTGCCAGCAGCGTAGCTCCGGGACACGCTGAAGCTTTCTTT
-	TRBD2	TRBJ2-5	TRBV11-3	15	CASSQGSGQQETQYF	TGTGCCAGCAGCCAAGGTAGCGGGCAGCAAGAGACCCAGTACTTC
-	-	TRBJ1-5	TRBV10-2	13	CASTGGQGQPQHF	TGCGCCAGCACCGGGGGGCAGGGCCAGCCCCAGCATTTT
-	-	TRBJ2-1	TRBV13	16	CASSFTGNWGYNEQFF	TGTGCCAGCAGCTTTACAGGAAATTGGGGATACAATGAGCAGTTCTTC
-	TRBD2	TRBJ2-1	TRBV5-1	14	CASSLDSSGTEQFF	TGCGCCAGCAGCTTGGATTCTAGCGGGACGGAGCAGTTCTTC
few	-	TRBJ2-7	TRBV5-1	13	CASSPIGPGEQYF	TGCGCCAGCAGCCCTATCGGACCGGGCGAGCAGTACTTC
-	-	TRBJ1-2	TRBV11-3	14	CASSLDLAGLGYTF	TGTGCCAGCAGCTTAGATCTCGCCGGATTAGGCTACACCTTC
-	-	TRBJ1-5	TRBV30	13	CAWSGKGNQPQHF	TGTGCCTGGAGTGGTAAAGGGAATCAGCCCCAGCATTTT
few	-	TRBJ1-5	TRBV5-8	12	CASSLGYQPQHF	TGTGCCAGCAGCTTGGGCTATCAGCCCCAGCATTTT
-	-	TRBJ2-4	TRBV6-1	11	CASTQFDIQYF	TGTGCCAGCACCCAATTTGACATTCAGTACTTC
once	-	TRBJ2-7	TRBV30	14	CAWSWEQGFAEQYF	TGTGCCTGGAGTTGGGAACAGGGTTTCGCCGAGCAGTACTTC
-	-	TRBJ2-7	TRBV12-5	13	CASGLRLELGQYF	TGTGCTAGTGGTCTCAGACTAGAGCTGGGGCAGTACTTC
few	TRBD1	TRBJ1-1	TRBV11-3	16	CASSPRRDRGPRTAFF	TGTGCCAGCAGCCCCCGGAGGGACAGGGGGCCTCGTACAGCTTTCTTT
-	-	TRBJ1-3	TRBV19	14	CASSRIIPGNTIYF	TGTGCCAGTAGTAGGATCATCCCTGGAAACACCATATATTTT
-	-	TRBJ1-1	TRBV6-1	15	CASSEARPRGPEAFF	TGTGCCAGCAGTGAAGCGCGACCCAGGGGACCTGAAGCTTTCTTT
-	-	TRBJ1-5	TRBV2	15	CASSVGVTRHQPQHF	TGTGCCAGCAGTGTAGGGGTGACGCGCCATCAGCCCCAGCATTTT
few	-	TRBJ1-1	TRBV4-1	15	CASSQAGTGYTEAFF	TGCGCCAGCAGCCAAGCGGGTACAGGGTACACTGAAGCTTTCTTT
once	TRBD1	TRBJ2-5	TRBV5-1	14	CASSPGTGVETQYF	TGCGCCAGCAGCCCCGGGACAGGGGTCGAGACCCAGTACTTC
-	TRBD2	TRBJ2-5	TRBV7-2	15	CASSPGVAGYETQYF	TGTGCCAGCAGCCCCGGGGTAGCGGGGTATGAGACCCAGTACTTC
few	-	TRBJ1-2	TRBV11-2	12	CASSPGNYGYTF	TGTGCCAGCAGCCCGGGTAACTATGGCTACACCTTC
-	-	TRBJ1-1	TRBV5-6	13	CASSLLLNTEAFF	TGTGCCAGCAGCTTGTTGCTGAACACTGAAGCTTTCTTT
-	-	TRBJ1-5	TRBV6-1	14	CASSLTDSNQPQHF	TGTGCCAGCAGTCTGACAGATAGCAATCAGCCCCAGCATTTT
-	TRBD1	TRBJ1-2	TRBV11-3	18	CASSLGGTAARLRYGYTF	TGTGCCAGCAGCTTAGGAGGGACAGCCGCCCGGCTACGATATGGCTACACCTTC
few	TRBD2	TRBJ2-6	TRBV14	18	CASSQEGGGSSGANVLTF	TGTGCCAGCAGCCAAGAGGGCGGGGGGTCCTCTGGGGCCAACGTCCTGACTTTC
-	TRBD1	TRBJ2-6	TRBV11-2	17	CASSSGQGAPGANVLTF	TGTGCCAGCAGCTCCGGACAGGGGGCGCCTGGGGCCAACGTCCTGACTTTC
-	TRBD1	TRBJ2-3	TRBV6-5	16	CASSYGTGMTTDTQYF	TGTGCCAGCAGTTACGGGACAGGGATGACCACAGATACGCAGTATTTT
few	-	TRBJ2-1	TRBV7-9	13	CASSAQRYNEQFF	TGTGCCAGCAGCGCTCAACGGTACAATGAGCAGTTCTTC
-	TRBD1	TRBJ2-7	TRBV18	15	CASSNRDREYDEQYF	TGTGCCAGCTCGAACCGGGACAGGGAATATGACGAGCAGTACTTC
few	-	TRBJ2-7	TRBV9	12	CASSLGGGEQYF	TGTGCCAGCAGCCTCGGTGGCGGGGAGCAGTACTTC
-	TRBD2	TRBJ2-7	TRBV2	17	CASSEVRRAAGGYEQYF	TGTGCCAGCAGTGAAGTCAGGAGGGCAGCGGGAGGGTACGAGCAGTACTTC
-	TRBD2	TRBJ2-1	TRBV30	18	CAWSVRLAGSLYYNEQFF	TGTGCCTGGAGTGTTCGGCTAGCGGGGTCCTTGTACTACAATGAGCAGTTCTTC
-	-	TRBJ1-2	TRBV27	17	CASSLSPRTVSNYGYTF	TGTGCCAGCAGTTTATCCCCCCGGACGGTCTCTAACTATGGCTACACCTTC
-	-	TRBJ2-1	TRBV5-1	16	CASSWGRLSSYNEQFF	TGCGCCAGCAGCTGGGGACGGCTAAGCTCCTACAATGAGCAGTTCTTC